These 17 T cell receptor beta chains were sequenced from one sample in a study of blood T cell repertoires in COVID-19. Data came from immunoSEQ multiplex PCR; TCRdb stores just in-frame clones and leaves some out. The table has some 270,000 clones, about 85% seen once; the top ten hold around 6.3%. Sequenced material: PBMCs or T cells enriched from blood (not recorded which). The receptors stem from a woman between 50 and 59 years old who had been exposed to COVID-19.

In its sample, this clone was seen a few times. The V call is TRBV2, the J call TRBJ1-3, with D perhaps matching TRBD1 (5 bases). V lost 3 bases to trimming and J lost 7 bases, with 16 bases between them. Germline V gene lookup returns CDR1 SNHLY and CDR2 FYNNEI. The CDR3 length is 15 residues. CDR3 sequence: CASSEGPPWDNTIYF. CDR3 in DNA: TGTGCCAGCAGTGAGGGGCCCCCGTGGGATAACACCATATATTTT.

V is TRBV12-3 or TRBV12-4 and J is TRBJ1-1; 11 bases match TRBD1. This CDR3 comprises 13 residues. Trimming removed 5 bases from V and 13 bases from J; junction bases left unmatched: 9. CDR3 sequence: CASSQSGTGGVFF. The CDR3 bases are TGTGCCAGCAGTCAGTCAGGGACAGGGGGTGTTTTCTTT.

The chain employs TRBV19 and TRBJ1-6; TRBD1 matches at 7 bases. The CDR3 consists of 14 residues. V lost 6 bases and J lost 7; bases outside the gene matches: 6. CDR1 LNHDA and CDR2 SQIVND come from the germline V gene (reference sequence). CDR3 bases: TGTGCCAGTAGCCAAACAGGGGAGAATTCACCCCTCCACTTT. Protein: CASSQTGENSPLHF.

The chain has TRBV19 and TRBJ1-2; a weak D match, TRBD1 (5 bases). Germline assignment: CDR1 LNHDA and CDR2 SQIVND (reference sequence). Trimming removed 6 bases at V and 3 bases at J, with 11 bases between. The CDR3 has 13 amino acids. The CDR3 reads CASSDGGDYGYTF. The CDR3 DNA sequence: TGTGCCAGTAGCGACGGGGGGGACTATGGCTACACCTTC. Together with reference TRBV19 and TRBJ1-2, the CDR3 gives the full variable domain: DGGITQSPKYLFRKEGQNVTLSCEQNLNHDAMYWYRQDPGQGLRLIYYSQIVNDFQKGDIAEGYSVSREKKESFPLTVTSAQKNPTAFYLCASSDGGDYGYTFGSGTRLTVV.

Here the CDR3 DNA reads TGTGCCAGCAGTCGGACAGTAACGAACACCGGGGAGCTGTTTTTT. As protein: CASSRTVTNTGELFF. The chain uses TRBV2 and TRBJ2-2, with D perhaps TRBD1 (6 bases). Germline values: CDR1 SNHLY, CDR2 FYNNEI. This CDR3 spans 15 amino acids. Trimming stripped 5 bases from V and 0 bases from J, with 10 bases between.

Of note for this clone: Other DNA sequences of this sample code for an identical CDR3. This chain connects TRBV19 to TRBJ2-7, with 8 bases identical to TRBD1. Germline CDR1 and CDR2: LNHDA and SQIVND (reference sequence). The CDR3 is made up of 13 amino acids. J was trimmed by 6 bases and V by 0 bases; bases with no gene match: 1. The CDR3 DNA is TGTGCCAGTAGTATAGACGACAGGGGCGAGCAGTACTTC. Translation: CASSIDDRGEQYF.

The chain is built from TRBV18 and TRBJ1-1; 7 nucleotides agree with TRBD1. This CDR3 is built from 13 residues. Germline values: CDR1 KGHSH, CDR2 LQKENI. Losses at the gene ends were 4 bases for V and 4 bases for J; bases not matched to a gene: 3. The CDR3, as DNA: TGTGCCAGCTCACAACGGACAGGCACTGAAGCTTTCTTT. Translation gives CASSQRTGTEAFF.

This clone was found once. The CDR3 region is CASSERPRGGSNEQFF. The CDR3 coding sequence is TGTGCCAGCAGTGAACGTCCCCGCGGGGGGTCGAATGAGCAGTTCTTC. V is TRBV6-1 and J is TRBJ2-1; TRBD2 matches 8 bases. The CDR3 is made up of 16 amino acids. Germline loops: CDR1 MNHNS, CDR2 SASEGT. V shed 2 bases, J shed 7 bases, and the junction held 10 bases outside the gene matches.

The CDR3, as DNA: TGTGCCAGCAGCCACAAGCGGGACGACACCTTC. The encoded protein is CASSHKRDDTF. The chain combines TRBV3-1 (or the pseudogene TRBV3-2) with TRBJ1-2; maybe TRBD1 (5 bases). The CDR3 sequence is 11 residues long. CDR1 and CDR2 (germline): LGHDT, YNNKEL (reference sequence). With 3 bases removed from V and 12 bases from J, the gap between germline ends came to 11 bases.

V and J are TRBV4-1 and TRBJ1-1, with a tentative D call TRBD1 (5 bases). The CDR3 runs to 17 residues. Germline CDR1 and CDR2: MGHRA and YSYEKL. V shed 4 bases and J shed 1 base, with 19 bases lying between them. The CDR3 nucleotides are TGCGCCAGCAGCCTAGCCCCCCTCAGGGTCAGGAACACTGAAGCTTTCTTT. This gives the protein CASSLAPLRVRNTEAFF.

The chain has TRBV18 and TRBJ1-1; D is undetermined. Trimming stripped 0 bases from V and 5 bases from J, with 16 bases between. This CDR3 has 16 residues. The germline CDR1 and CDR2 sequences are KGHSH and LQKENI. The CDR3 spells CASSPPSFGEITEAFF. In DNA form, the CDR3 reads TGTGCCAGCTCACCACCTAGTTTTGGTGAAATAACTGAAGCTTTCTTT.

The chain uses TRBV5-1 and TRBJ1-2; no clear D gene. V lost 0 bases and J lost 8, with 14 bases in between. Germline assignment: CDR1 SGHRS and CDR2 YFSETQ. CDR3 length: 14 amino acids. This chain's CDR3 is CASSLAEAGTGYTF. DNA of the CDR3: TGCGCCAGCAGCTTGGCCGAAGCGGGAACCGGCTACACCTTC.

The chain combines TRBV11-3 with TRBJ2-1; D is perhaps TRBD2 (5 bases). This CDR3 has 15 amino acids. Germline V gene data show CDR1 as SGHNT and CDR2 as YENEEA. V was cut by 1 base and J by 3 bases, with 10 bases left in between. The CDR3 region has the DNA TGTGCCAGCAGCTTAGGCGGGTCCTACTACAATGAGCAGTTCTTC. Its translation is CASSLGGSYYNEQFF.

This rearrangement joins TRBV7-6 to TRBJ1-6; 7 bases fit TRBD1. CDR3 size: 13 residues. J gave up 7 bases and V 5 bases, and 2 bases lay outside the gene matches. Germline CDR1 and CDR2: SGHVS and FNYEAQ. CDR3 sequence (DNA): TGTGCCAGCAGCCTGGGACAGAATTCACCCCTCCACTTT. It specifies CASSLGQNSPLHF.

Written as DNA, the CDR3 is TGCGCCACGAGAAGGGAGTCGAGAGTAGATACGCAGTATTTT. Translation gives CATRRESRVDTQYF. The V call is TRBV5-1, the J call TRBJ2-3; tentative D call: TRBD2 (5 bases). The CDR3 length is 14 residues. Trimming left V 9 bases short and J 5 bases short, with 19 bases between. Looked up from germline, CDR1 is SGHRS and CDR2 is YFSETQ. Variable domain in full (rest from reference TRBV5-1 and TRBJ2-3): KAGVTQTPRYLIKTRGQQVTLSCSPISGHRSVSWYQQTPGQGLQFLFEYFSETQRNKGNFPGRFSGRQFSNSRSEMNVSTLELGDSALYLCATRRESRVDTQYFGPGTRLTVL.

The J gene is TRBJ1-6, the V gene TRBV15, with TRBD1 as a possible D gene (6 bases). Trimming cost V 0 bases and J 10 bases, with 13 bases left between them. Germline-derived CDR1 and CDR2 are LNHNV and YYDKDF (reference sequence). CDR3 length: 15 residues. For the CDR3, the DNA is TGTGCCACCAGCAGAGAGATGTGGGGGCCCTCACCCCTCCACTTT. This translates into CATSREMWGPSPLHF.

The chain couples TRBV6-5 to TRBJ1-4; D remains unclear. V shed 5 bases and J shed 4 bases, with 11 bases lying between them. The germline CDR1 and CDR2 sequences are MNHEY and SVGAGI. The CDR3 totals 14 residues. CDR3 sequence: CASSPAGFNEKLFF. The CDR3 coding sequence is TGTGCCAGCAGTCCCGCGGGCTTTAATGAAAAACTGTTTTTT.